Listed here is a single TCR beta chain. Antigen unknown. Primers used in a second PCR of about 7 to 11 cycles were a sample-barcoded 5' primer and a J-beta primer mix. One entry per CDR3 protein results from TCRdb running MiXCR on the 5' RACE reads. The sample lists roughly 500,000 distinct CDR3 sequences; 25% to 30% were seen once. Every sample had a minimum of 6.5 million PBMCs isolated. This entry is derived from a study of blood T cells in healthy people across ages. Looking at the study overall: About one barcoded TCR beta cDNA was captured per two T cells. Regarding the study as a whole: A roughly linear age-dependent decrease characterized TCR beta diversity per million T cells.

CDR1 and CDR2 (germline): SNHLY, FYNNEI. Losses at the gene ends were 4 bases for V and 3 bases for J; bases not matched to a gene: 3. The CDR3 is made up of 13 amino acids. This receptor was obtained from a woman between 65 and 79 years old in good health. V gene TRBV2 combines with J gene TRBJ2-7, with 7 bases that match TRBD1. The sequenced sample consisted of blood. CDR3 DNA: TGTGCCAGCAGTGTCAGGGGGATCTACGAGCAGTACTTC. Translated: CASSVRGIYEQYF.